A single sample gave rise to the 28 T cell receptor beta chains below, sequenced in a study of blood T cell repertoires in COVID-19. Assay: immunoSEQ multiplex PCR; the TCRdb copy retains only in-frame clones and omits some. This sample has a few hundred thousand clones, with around 83% found just once. Sequences were obtained from peripheral blood. The receptor set was obtained from a man aged 35 to 55 with acute or convalescent COVID-19.

This clone was seen many times. The V call is TRBV21-1, the J call TRBJ1-4. TRBV21-1 is termed a pseudogene. CDR3 length: 16 amino acids. CDR3 sequence: CASSKALRRTNEKLFF. The CDR3 coding sequence is TGTGCCAGCAGCAAAGCGCTGAGGCGGACTAATGAAAAACTGTTTTTT.

The chain's CDR3 is CASSIIGVVNDEQFF. Here the CDR3 DNA reads TGTGCCAGTAGTATTATCGGGGTGGTTAACGATGAGCAGTTCTTC. This chain links TRBV19 with TRBJ2-1; D is perhaps TRBD2 (5 bases). CDR1 is LNHDA and CDR2 is SQIVND in the germline V gene (reference sequence). The CDR3 contains 15 residues. The germline V and J ends were trimmed by 3 bases and 8 bases, with 17 bases remaining between them.

This clone showed up just a few times. The chain is built from TRBV6-4 and TRBJ2-1, with 7 nucleotides matching TRBD1. This CDR3 has 14 amino acids. Looked up from germline, CDR1 is MRHNA and CDR2 is SNTAGT. Trimming took 4 bases from V and 7 from J; bases not matched to a gene: 7. CDR3 sequence reads: CASSGAADRNEQFF. CDR3 nucleotide sequence: TGTGCCAGCAGTGGGGCAGCGGACAGGAATGAGCAGTTCTTC.

This chain connects TRBV7-2 to TRBJ1-2; D is perhaps TRBD1 (5 bases). V shed 4 bases and J shed 4 bases, with 13 bases lying between them. CDR1 SGHTA and CDR2 FQGNSA come from the germline V gene. CDR3 length: 14 residues. The chain's CDR3 is CASSSVDISYGYTF. The CDR3 DNA follows: TGTGCCAGCAGCTCCGTGGACATCTCCTATGGCTACACCTTC. The full variable domain, its missing parts supplied by reference TRBV7-2 and TRBJ1-2, is GAGVSQSPSNKVTEKGKDVELRCDPISGHTALYWYRQSLGQGLEFLIYFQGNSAPDKSGLPSDRFSAERTGGSVSTLTIQRTQQEDSAVYLCASSSVDISYGYTFGSGTRLTVV.

This chain uses TRBV6-6 with TRBJ1-2, with 7 bases fitting TRBD1. The germline CDR1 and CDR2 sequences are MNHNY and SVGAGI (reference sequence). Germline trimming cut 5 bases from V and 0 bases from J; bases unmatched to any gene: 3. The CDR3 is 14 residues long. The CDR3 spells CASSRDSANYGYTF. DNA of the CDR3: TGTGCCAGCAGTAGGGACAGTGCTAACTATGGCTACACCTTC.

The gene calls are TRBV14 and TRBJ1-1; 9 bases align to TRBD1. V gave up 5 bases and J gave up 7 bases; unmatched junction bases: 5. The germline V gene encodes CDR1 SGHDN and CDR2 FVKESK. There are 13 residues in the CDR3. The CDR3 region has the DNA TGTGCCAGCAGCACTACAGGGGGCGGTGAAGCTTTCTTT. It yields the protein CASSTTGGGEAFF.

V gene TRBV9 combines with J gene TRBJ2-3; 8 bases are a match to TRBD2. The CDR3 totals 17 residues. V gave up 3 bases and J gave up 0 bases; unmatched junction bases: 9. Germline-derived CDR1 and CDR2 are SGDLS and YYNGEE. The CDR3 reads CASSGLWAGGSTDTQYF. The CDR3 DNA sequence: TGTGCCAGCAGCGGCCTATGGGCGGGGGGCAGCACAGATACGCAGTATTTT.

The V and J genes are TRBV5-1 and TRBJ1-4; the D gene is possibly TRBD1 (6 bases). The germline CDR1 and CDR2 sequences are SGHRS and YFSETQ. The CDR3 covers 16 residues. The V end lost 0 bases, the J end lost 7 bases, and 16 bases lay between the germline ends. In DNA, the CDR3 is TGCGCCAGCAGCTTGGAAGGGGCCAGGGGAATTGAAAAACTGTTTTTT. Protein: CASSLEGARGIEKLFF.

The chain combines TRBV3-1 (or the pseudogene TRBV3-2) with TRBJ1-2, with 7 bases that match TRBD1. V dropped 0 bases and J dropped 2; count of bases not matched to a gene: 6. Germline V gene lookup returns CDR1 LGHDT and CDR2 YNNKEL (reference sequence). This CDR3 has 16 residues. CDR3 coding DNA: TGTGCCAGCAGCCAAGAGAGCTCGACAGGGAACTATGGCTACACCTTC. Residues: CASSQESSTGNYGYTF.

This sequence joins TRBV12-5 and TRBJ2-5; 9 nucleotides match TRBD1. CDR3 size: 15 residues. J lost 1 base, V lost 4 bases, and 4 bases had no gene match. CDR1 and CDR2 (germline): LGHNT, FRNRAP. The CDR3 sequence is CASGWGTGLQETQYF. CDR3 in DNA: TGTGCTAGTGGTTGGGGGACAGGGCTCCAAGAGACCCAGTACTTC.

The rearrangement uses TRBV4-3 and TRBJ1-4, with 9 nucleotides matching TRBD1. The CDR3 has 15 residues. V dropped 4 bases and J dropped 8; count of bases not matched to a gene: 8. Germline V lookup: CDR1 LGHNA, CDR2 YSLEER. In DNA form, the CDR3 reads TGCGCCAGCAGCCGAGCGACAGGGGGAGGGGAAAAACTGTTTTTT. It is translated as CASSRATGGGEKLFF.

V usage is TRBV5-1 and J usage is TRBJ2-7; 11 nucleotides align to TRBD1. CDR3 length: 14 amino acids. Germline lookup yields CDR1 SGHRS and CDR2 YFSETQ. J was trimmed by 4 bases and V by 3 bases; bases with no gene match: 3. CDR3 protein: CASSSGTGGYEQYF. The CDR3 nucleotides are TGCGCCAGCAGCTCCGGGACAGGGGGATACGAGCAGTACTTC.

The chain links TRBV7-2 to TRBJ2-7, with 9 bases aligning to TRBD1. V was clipped by 5 bases and J by 2 bases; unmatched bases: 7. This CDR3 has 15 amino acids. Germline V gene lookup returns CDR1 SGHTA and CDR2 FQGNSA. The DNA of the CDR3 is TGTGCCAGCAGCCCGGGACAGGGTCGGACCTACGAGCAGTACTTC. This translates into CASSPGQGRTYEQYF.

J is TRBJ1-2 and V is TRBV6-1; D remains ambiguous. Germline V CDR1 and CDR2: MNHNS, SASEGT. V was cut by 3 bases and J by 8 bases, with 10 bases left in between. The CDR3 contains 12 residues. The CDR3 here is CASSEWVGGYTF. Written as DNA, the CDR3 is TGTGCCAGCAGTGAGTGGGTCGGGGGCTACACCTTC.

This clone was seen once. CDR3 in amino acids: CASSDTGGGGQPQHF. In DNA form, the CDR3 reads TGTGCCAGCAGTGATACAGGCGGGGGTGGCCAGCCCCAGCATTTT. This sequence joins TRBV2 and TRBJ1-5; TRBD1 is a possible D gene (5 bases). Looked up from germline, CDR1 is SNHLY and CDR2 is FYNNEI. V gave up 3 bases and J gave up 7 bases, with 16 bases separating them. The CDR3 contains 15 residues. The full variable domain, in which reference TRBV2 and TRBJ1-5 provide the parts outside the CDR3, is EPEVTQTPSHQVTQMGQEVILRCVPISNHLYFYWYRQILGQKVEFLVSFYNNEISEKSEIFDDQFSVERPDGSNFTLKIRSTKLEDSAMYFCASSDTGGGGQPQHFGDGTRLSIL.

The V call is TRBV4-1, the J call TRBJ2-5; 7 positions agree with TRBD2. The germline V gene has CDR1 MGHRA and CDR2 YSYEKL. V lost 6 bases to trimming and J lost 2 bases; unmatched junction nucleotides: 6. The CDR3 runs 14 residues. The CDR3 region is CASSRRDYQETQYF. The CDR3 DNA reads TGCGCCAGCAGTCGCCGGGACTATCAAGAGACCCAGTACTTC.

The genes are TRBV30 and TRBJ1-4; 8 positions agree with TRBD1. Germline lookup yields CDR1 GTSNPN and CDR2 SVGIG (reference sequence). The CDR3 runs 15 residues. Trimming took 2 bases from V and 6 from J; bases not matched to a gene: 8. CDR3 coding DNA: TGTGCCTGGAGTAAACGGGACAGGTTTGATGAAAAACTGTTTTTT. Its protein product is CAWSKRDRFDEKLFF.

A note on this clone: The sample carries other DNA sequences with the same CDR3. The chain employs TRBV11-3 and TRBJ2-7; D remains ambiguous. Germline V gene lookup returns CDR1 SGHNT and CDR2 YENEEA. The V gene lost 2 bases and the J gene lost 2 bases, with 7 bases spanning the gap. The CDR3 is made up of 13 amino acids. In DNA form, the CDR3 reads TGTGCCAGCAGCTTATCACCAGCCTACGAGCAGTACTTC. This translates into CASSLSPAYEQYF.

This chain joins TRBV11-2 and TRBJ1-2; tentatively, D is TRBD1 (5 bases). Germline assignment: CDR1 SGHAT and CDR2 FQNNGV. Trimming removed 5 bases from V and 8 bases from J, with 18 bases in between. This CDR3 region has 14 residues. The CDR3, as DNA: TGTGCCAGCAGCCCCTCAAACAGGTTTTACGGCTACACCTTC. Its translation: CASSPSNRFYGYTF.

This chain uses TRBV10-3 with TRBJ1-1; TRBD1 matches 8 bases. CDR3 length equals 14 residues. Unmatched junction bases numbered 8, after V lost 0 bases and J lost 11 bases. The germline V gene has CDR1 ENHRY and CDR2 SYGVKD. The CDR3 region has the DNA TGTGCCATCAGTGAGTCGACAGGGGCACAAAGTGCTTTCTTT. This translates into CAISESTGAQSAFF.

The V and J genes are TRBV5-1 and TRBJ1-1; a possible D gene is TRBD1 (5 bases). CDR3 size: 15 residues. The V end lost 4 bases, the J end lost 0 bases, and 13 bases lay between the germline ends. Germline CDR1 SGHRS, CDR2 YFSETQ. The CDR3 coding sequence is TGCGCCAGCAGCAACAGGCAAAACATGAACACTGAAGCTTTCTTT. Translation gives CASSNRQNMNTEAFF.

The chain couples TRBV15 to TRBJ1-2, with 9 bases identical to TRBD1. Germline values: CDR1 LNHNV, CDR2 YYDKDF (reference sequence). V trimming: 2 bases; J trimming: 8 bases; junction bases outside the gene matches: 6. The CDR3 loop spans 14 amino acids. The CDR3 DNA reads as TGTGCCACCAGCAGATCAGACAGGGGGTTCGGCTACACCTTC. The encoded protein is CATSRSDRGFGYTF.

V gene TRBV29-1 combines with J gene TRBJ2-2; a possible D gene is TRBD2 (6 bases). The CDR3 spans 12 residues. With 4 bases removed from V and 8 bases from J, the gap between germline ends came to 11 bases. CDR1 and CDR2 (germline): SQVTM, ANQGSEA. CDR3 nucleotides: TGCAGCGTTGGTAGCGGTCAGGGGGAGCTGTTTTTT. Protein sequence: CSVGSGQGELFF.

This rearrangement joins TRBV19 to TRBJ2-7; possibly TRBD2 for D (5 bases). The V gene's germline CDR1 is LNHDA and CDR2 SQIVND (reference sequence). Trimming took 3 bases from V and 1 from J, leaving 7 bases between them. This CDR3 contains 13 residues. The chain's CDR3 is CASSIGGSYEQYF. The CDR3 nucleotides read TGTGCCAGTAGTATCGGCGGGTCCTACGAGCAGTACTTC.

The V and J genes are TRBV3-1 (or the pseudogene TRBV3-2) and TRBJ2-2, with no clear D. Trimming cost V 3 bases and J 6 bases, with 8 bases left between them. Germline assignment: CDR1 LGHDT and CDR2 YNNKEL (reference sequence). There are 13 residues in the CDR3. CDR3 residues: CASSHPPPGELFF. The CDR3 coding sequence is TGTGCCAGCAGCCACCCTCCCCCCGGGGAGCTGTTTTTT.

The chain has TRBV18 and TRBJ1-1, with unresolved D. V lost 2 bases to trimming and J lost 6 bases, with 19 bases between them. The CDR3 extends over 16 amino acids. Germline V CDR1 and CDR2: KGHSH, LQKENI. The CDR3 sequence is CASSPEERGRSAEAFF. In DNA form, the CDR3 reads TGTGCCAGCTCACCAGAGGAGAGAGGGAGGTCCGCTGAAGCTTTCTTT. Complete variable domain (other parts from reference TRBV18 and TRBJ1-1): NAGVMQNPRHLVRRRGQEARLRCSPMKGHSHVYWYRQLPEEGLKFMVYLQKENIIDESGMPKERFSAEFPKEGPSILRIQQVVRGDSAAYFCASSPEERGRSAEAFFGQGTRLTVV.

As DNA, the CDR3 is TGTGCCAGCAGCTCTACCCCACTAGCGGCTAACCAAGAGACCCAGTACTTC. As protein: CASSSTPLAANQETQYF. The J gene is TRBJ2-5, the V gene TRBV13; 8 bases are a match to TRBD2. V was pared by 4 bases and J by 0 bases, with 10 bases of the junction left unmatched. The CDR3 is made up of 17 amino acids. Germline V gene sequence: CDR1 PRHDT, CDR2 FYEKMQ (reference sequence).

J is TRBJ1-2 and V is TRBV2; TRBD1 is a possible D gene (6 bases). CDR3 size: 13 residues. V was shortened by 6 bases and J by 14 bases, with 22 bases between the two germline ends. Germline lookup yields CDR1 SNHLY and CDR2 FYNNEI. CDR3 sequence (DNA): TGTGCCAGCAGCGAGCCGGACAGATATACTACAACCTTC. This codes for CASSEPDRYTTTF.